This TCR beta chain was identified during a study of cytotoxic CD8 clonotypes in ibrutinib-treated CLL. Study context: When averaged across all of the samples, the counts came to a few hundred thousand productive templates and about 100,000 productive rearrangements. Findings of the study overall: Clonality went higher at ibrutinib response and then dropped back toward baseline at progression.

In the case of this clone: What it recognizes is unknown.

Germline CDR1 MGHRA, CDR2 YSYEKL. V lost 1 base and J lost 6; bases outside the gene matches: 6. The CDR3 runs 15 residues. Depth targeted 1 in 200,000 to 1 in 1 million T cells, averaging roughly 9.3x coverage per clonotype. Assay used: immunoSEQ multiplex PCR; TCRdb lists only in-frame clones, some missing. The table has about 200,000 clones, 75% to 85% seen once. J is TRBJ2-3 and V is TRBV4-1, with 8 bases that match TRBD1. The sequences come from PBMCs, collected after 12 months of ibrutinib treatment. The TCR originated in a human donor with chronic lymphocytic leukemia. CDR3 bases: TGCGCCAGCAGCCAAGTGGGCAGGGGGCTGGATACGCAGTATTTT. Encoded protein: CASSQVGRGLDTQYF.